This T cell receptor beta chain was recorded in a study of patients and donors after allogeneic stem cell transplantation. CDR1 is MNHEY and CDR2 is SVGAGI in the germline V gene. The CDR3 covers 14 residues. Trimming left V 2 bases short and J 5 bases short, with 12 bases between. TCRdb reprocessed the RT-PCR reads via MiXCR and lists one record per CDR3 protein. There are 57,000 or so distinct CDR3 sequences in the sample; roughly 15% occur only once, and less than 35% lies in the top ten. The sample holds a few counts of this clonotype. The TCR was taken from a human donor who was either an allogeneic HSCT recipient or a stem cell or donor lymphocyte infusion donor (not recorded which). It is not recorded whose cells these are; they may come from a transplant donor. The chain joins TRBV6-5 to TRBJ1-2; D is undetermined. Sample: blood, either unsorted or a sorted T cell fraction (not recorded which). DNA of the CDR3: TGTGCCAGCAGTTACCTCGCCCCGGGATATGGCTACACCTTC. Amino acids: CASSYLAPGYGYTF.